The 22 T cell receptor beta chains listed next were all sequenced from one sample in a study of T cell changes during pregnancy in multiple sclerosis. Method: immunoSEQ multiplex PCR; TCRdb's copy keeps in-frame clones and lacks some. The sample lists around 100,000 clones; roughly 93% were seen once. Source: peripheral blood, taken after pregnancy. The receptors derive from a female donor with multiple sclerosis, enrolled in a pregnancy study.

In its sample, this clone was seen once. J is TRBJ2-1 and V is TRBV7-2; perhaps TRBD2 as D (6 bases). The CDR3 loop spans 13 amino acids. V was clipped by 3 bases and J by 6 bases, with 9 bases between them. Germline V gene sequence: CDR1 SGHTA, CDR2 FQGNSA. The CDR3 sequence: CASSLGEANEQFF. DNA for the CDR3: TGTGCCAGCAGCTTGGGGGAGGCCAATGAGCAGTTCTTC.

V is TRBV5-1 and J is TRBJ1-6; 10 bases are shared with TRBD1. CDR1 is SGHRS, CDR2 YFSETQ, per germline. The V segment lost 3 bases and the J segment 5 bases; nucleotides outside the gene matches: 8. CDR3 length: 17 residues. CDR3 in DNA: TGCGCCAGCAGCTCGGGACAGGGGAGGAGGAATAATTCACCCCTCCACTTT. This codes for CASSSGQGRRNNSPLHF. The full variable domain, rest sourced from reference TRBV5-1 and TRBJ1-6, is KAGVTQTPRYLIKTRGQQVTLSCSPISGHRSVSWYQQTPGQGLQFLFEYFSETQRNKGNFPGRFSGRQFSNSRSEMNVSTLELGDSALYLCASSSGQGRRNNSPLHFGNGTRLTVT.

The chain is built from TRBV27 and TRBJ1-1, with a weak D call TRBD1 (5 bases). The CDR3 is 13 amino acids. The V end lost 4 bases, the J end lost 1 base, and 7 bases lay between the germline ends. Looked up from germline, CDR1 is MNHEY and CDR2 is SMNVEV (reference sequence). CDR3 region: CASSWGRNTEAFF. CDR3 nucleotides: TGTGCCAGCAGTTGGGGCAGGAACACTGAAGCTTTCTTT.

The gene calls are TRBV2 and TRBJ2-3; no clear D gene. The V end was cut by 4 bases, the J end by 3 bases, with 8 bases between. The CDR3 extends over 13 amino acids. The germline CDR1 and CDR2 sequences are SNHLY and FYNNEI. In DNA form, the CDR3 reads TGTGCCAGCAGTGCCGGTATGACAGATACGCAGTATTTT. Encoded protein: CASSAGMTDTQYF.

The CDR3 nucleotides read TGTGCCAGCAGTTACTCTAAGGGGGCGTACGAGCAGTACTTC. Translation: CASSYSKGAYEQYF. This chain links TRBV6-5 with TRBJ2-7; 7 bases fit TRBD1. The CDR3 contains 14 residues. Per the germline V gene, CDR1 is MNHEY and CDR2 is SVGAGI. Trimming removed 0 bases from V and 4 bases from J; junction bases left unmatched: 3.

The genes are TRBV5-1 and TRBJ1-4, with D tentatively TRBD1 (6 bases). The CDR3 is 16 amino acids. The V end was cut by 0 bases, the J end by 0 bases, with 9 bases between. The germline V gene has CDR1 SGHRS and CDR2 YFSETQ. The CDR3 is CASSLGQGSTNEKLFF. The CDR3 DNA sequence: TGCGCCAGCAGCTTGGGGCAGGGGTCAACTAATGAAAAACTGTTTTTT.

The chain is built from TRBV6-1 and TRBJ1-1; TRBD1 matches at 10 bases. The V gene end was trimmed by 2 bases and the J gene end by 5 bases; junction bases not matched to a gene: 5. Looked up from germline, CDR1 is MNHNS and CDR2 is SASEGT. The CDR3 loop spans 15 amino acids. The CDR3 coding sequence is TGTGCCAGCAGTGAAATTGGACAGGGGGGGACTGAAGCTTTCTTT. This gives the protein CASSEIGQGGTEAFF.

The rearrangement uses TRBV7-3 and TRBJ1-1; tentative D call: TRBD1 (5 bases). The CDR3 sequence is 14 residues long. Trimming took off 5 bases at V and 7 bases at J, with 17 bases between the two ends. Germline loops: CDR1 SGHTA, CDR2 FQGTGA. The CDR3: CASSRDSGTSEAFF. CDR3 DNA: TGTGCCAGCAGCCGAGACTCGGGGACTAGTGAAGCTTTCTTT.

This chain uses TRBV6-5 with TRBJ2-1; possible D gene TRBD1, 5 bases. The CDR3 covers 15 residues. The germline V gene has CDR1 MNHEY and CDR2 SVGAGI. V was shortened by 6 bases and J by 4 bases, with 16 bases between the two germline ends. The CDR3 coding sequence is TGTGCCAGCAGCATCAGGGCGGAGAATTACAATGAGCAGTTCTTC. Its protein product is CASSIRAENYNEQFF.

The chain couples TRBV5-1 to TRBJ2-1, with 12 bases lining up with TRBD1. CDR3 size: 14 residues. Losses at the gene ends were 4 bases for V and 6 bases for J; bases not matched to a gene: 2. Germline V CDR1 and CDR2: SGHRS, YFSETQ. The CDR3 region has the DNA TGCGCCAGCAGCCGGGGACAGGGGGCCAATGAGCAGTTCTTC. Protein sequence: CASSRGQGANEQFF.

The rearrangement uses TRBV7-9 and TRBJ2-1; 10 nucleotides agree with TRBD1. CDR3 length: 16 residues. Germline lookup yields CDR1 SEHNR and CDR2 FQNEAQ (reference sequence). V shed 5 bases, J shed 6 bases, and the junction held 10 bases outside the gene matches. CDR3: CASSERQGARSNEQFF. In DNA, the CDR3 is TGTGCCAGCAGCGAAAGACAGGGGGCAAGGAGCAATGAGCAGTTCTTC. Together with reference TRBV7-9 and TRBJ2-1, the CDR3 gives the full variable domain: DTGVSQNPRHKITKRGQNVTFRCDPISEHNRLYWYRQTLGQGPEFLTYFQNEAQLEKSRLLSDRFSAERPKGSFSTLEIQRTEQGDSAMYLCASSERQGARSNEQFFGPGTRLTVL.

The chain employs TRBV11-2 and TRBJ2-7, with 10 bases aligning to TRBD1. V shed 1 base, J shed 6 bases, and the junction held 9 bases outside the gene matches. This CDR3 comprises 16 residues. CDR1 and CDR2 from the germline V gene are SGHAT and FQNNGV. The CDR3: CASSLGSGTGAIEQYF. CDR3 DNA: TGTGCCAGCAGCTTAGGTTCTGGGACAGGGGCGATCGAGCAGTACTTC.

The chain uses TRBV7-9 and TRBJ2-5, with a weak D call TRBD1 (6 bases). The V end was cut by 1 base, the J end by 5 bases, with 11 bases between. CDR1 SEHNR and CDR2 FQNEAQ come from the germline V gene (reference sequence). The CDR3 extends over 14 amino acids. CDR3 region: CASSLVGQGETQYF. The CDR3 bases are TGTGCCAGCAGCTTAGTCGGTCAGGGGGAGACCCAGTACTTC.

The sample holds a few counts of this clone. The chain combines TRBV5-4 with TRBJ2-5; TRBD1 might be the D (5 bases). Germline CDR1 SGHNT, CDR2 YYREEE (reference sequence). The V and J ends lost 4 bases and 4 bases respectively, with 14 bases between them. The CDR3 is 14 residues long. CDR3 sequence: CASSPTDNRETQYF. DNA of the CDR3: TGTGCCAGCAGCCCTACGGACAACCGAGAGACCCAGTACTTC.

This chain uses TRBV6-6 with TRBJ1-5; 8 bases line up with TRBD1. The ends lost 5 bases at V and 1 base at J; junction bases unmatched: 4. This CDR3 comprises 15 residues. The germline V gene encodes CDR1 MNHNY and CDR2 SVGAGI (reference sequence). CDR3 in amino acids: CASSTYRGSNQPQHF. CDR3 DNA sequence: TGTGCCAGCAGTACGTACAGGGGGAGCAATCAGCCCCAGCATTTT.

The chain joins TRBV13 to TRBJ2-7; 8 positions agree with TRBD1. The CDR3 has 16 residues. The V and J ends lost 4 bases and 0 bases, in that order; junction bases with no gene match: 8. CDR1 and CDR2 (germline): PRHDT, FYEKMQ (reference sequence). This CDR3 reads CASSWTGFSSSYEQYF. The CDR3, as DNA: TGTGCCAGCAGCTGGACAGGGTTCTCATCCTCCTACGAGCAGTACTTC.

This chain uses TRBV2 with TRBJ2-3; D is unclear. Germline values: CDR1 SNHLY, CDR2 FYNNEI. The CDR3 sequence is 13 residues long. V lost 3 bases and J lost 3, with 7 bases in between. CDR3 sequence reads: CASSERFTDTQYF. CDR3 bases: TGTGCCAGCAGTGAGAGGTTTACAGATACGCAGTATTTT. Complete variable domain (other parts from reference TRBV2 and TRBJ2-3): EPEVTQTPSHQVTQMGQEVILRCVPISNHLYFYWYRQILGQKVEFLVSFYNNEISEKSEIFDDQFSVERPDGSNFTLKIRSTKLEDSAMYFCASSERFTDTQYFGPGTRLTVL.

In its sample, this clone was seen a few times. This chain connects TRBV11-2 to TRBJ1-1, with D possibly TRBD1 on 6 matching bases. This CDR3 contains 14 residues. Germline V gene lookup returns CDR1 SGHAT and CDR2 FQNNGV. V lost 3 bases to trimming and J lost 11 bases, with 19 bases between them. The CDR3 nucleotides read TGTGCCAGCAGCTTCAGACAGGATGGCAAAGGCGCTTTCTTT. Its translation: CASSFRQDGKGAFF.

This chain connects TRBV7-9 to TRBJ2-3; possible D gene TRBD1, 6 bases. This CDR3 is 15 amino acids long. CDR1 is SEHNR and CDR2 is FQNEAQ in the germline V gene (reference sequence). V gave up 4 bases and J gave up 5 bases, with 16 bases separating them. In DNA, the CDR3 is TGTGCCAGCAGCTCTATAGACAGGCGGGTAGATACGCAGTATTTT. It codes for CASSSIDRRVDTQYF.

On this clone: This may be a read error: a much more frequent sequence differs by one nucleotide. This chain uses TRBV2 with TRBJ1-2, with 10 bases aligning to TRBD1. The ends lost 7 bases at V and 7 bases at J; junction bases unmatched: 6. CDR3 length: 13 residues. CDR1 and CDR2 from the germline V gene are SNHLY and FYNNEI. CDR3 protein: CASKGQGMIGYTF. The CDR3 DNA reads TGTGCCAGCAAGGGACAGGGGATGATTGGCTACACCTTC.

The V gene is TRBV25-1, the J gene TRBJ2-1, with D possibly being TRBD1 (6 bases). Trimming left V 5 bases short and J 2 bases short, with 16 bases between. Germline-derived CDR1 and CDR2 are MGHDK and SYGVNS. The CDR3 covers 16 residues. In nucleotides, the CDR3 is TGTGCCAGCAGTTACATAGGGGGAAGGACCTACAATGAGCAGTTCTTC. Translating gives CASSYIGGRTYNEQFF.

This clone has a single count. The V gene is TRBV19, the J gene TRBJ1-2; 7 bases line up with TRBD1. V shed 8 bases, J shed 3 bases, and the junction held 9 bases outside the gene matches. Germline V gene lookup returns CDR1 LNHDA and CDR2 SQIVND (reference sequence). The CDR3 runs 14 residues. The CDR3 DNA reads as TGTGCCAGTGACGGAGGGGGCATTCACTATGGCTACACCTTC. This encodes CASDGGGIHYGYTF.